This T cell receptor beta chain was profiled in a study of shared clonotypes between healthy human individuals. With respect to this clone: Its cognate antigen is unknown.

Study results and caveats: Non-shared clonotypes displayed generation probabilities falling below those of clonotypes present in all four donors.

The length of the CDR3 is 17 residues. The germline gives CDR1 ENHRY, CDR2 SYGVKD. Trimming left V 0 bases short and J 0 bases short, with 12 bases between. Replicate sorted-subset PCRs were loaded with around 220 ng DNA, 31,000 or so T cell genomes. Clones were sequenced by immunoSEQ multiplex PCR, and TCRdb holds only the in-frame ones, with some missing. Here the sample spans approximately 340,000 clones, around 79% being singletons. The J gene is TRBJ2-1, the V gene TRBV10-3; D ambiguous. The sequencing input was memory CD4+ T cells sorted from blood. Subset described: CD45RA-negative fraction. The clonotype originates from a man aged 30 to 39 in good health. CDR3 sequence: CAISESNRISSYNEQFF. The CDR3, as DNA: TGTGCCATCAGTGAGTCGAATCGGATTAGCTCCTACAATGAGCAGTTCTTC.